This T cell receptor (beta chain) was observed in a study of cytomegalovirus exposure and HLA in healthy donors. General study results and limits: An analysis done earlier found most TCR beta V segments productive about 87% or about 30% of the time.

The PCR ran on 60 Vbeta and 13 Jbeta primers. The repertoire was sequenced with immunoSEQ multiplex PCR; TCRdb's copy has only in-frame clones and lacks some. The sample consists of 130,000 to 150,000 clones, roughly 78% of them appearing once. Notes on this clone: Its antigen remains unidentified.

Each donor was nominally healthy when sampled (though unrecorded immune exposures were likely). This CDR3 has 14 amino acids. V lost 2 bases to trimming and J lost 0 bases, with 6 bases between them. Germline assignment: CDR1 KGHSH and CDR2 LQKENI. The source of this sequence is a man aged 40-49 years in good health and CMV-seropositive. J is TRBJ2-3 and V is TRBV18; D remains ambiguous. Sequences were obtained from PBMCs. The CDR3 DNA reads TGTGCCAGCTCACCATCCAGGAGCACAGATACGCAGTATTTT. Translation gives CASSPSRSTDTQYF.